Each of the 32 T cell receptor beta chains below was sequenced from the same sample in a study of OX40 agonist ivuxolimab in advanced cancers. TCRdb's copy holds only in-frame clones and misses some; the assay was immunoSEQ multiplex PCR. The sample lists 25,000 to 30,000 clones; 82% were seen once. Sequenced material: CD4+ or CD8+ T cells sorted from blood, taken in a trial of the OX40 agonist ivuxolimab. These receptors were collected from an adult with an advanced solid tumor such as melanoma, head and neck, liver or kidney cancer.

The genes are TRBV9 and TRBJ2-5; D possibly uses TRBD1 or TRBD2 (6 bases each). Germline-derived CDR1 and CDR2 are SGDLS and YYNGEE. The CDR3 extends over 14 amino acids. V lost 0 bases to trimming and J lost 5 bases, with 11 bases between them. The CDR3 is CASSVEGGWETQYF. CDR3 in DNA: TGTGCCAGCAGCGTAGAAGGGGGGTGGGAGACCCAGTACTTC. Full variable domain (outside the CDR3, taken from reference TRBV9 and TRBJ2-5): DSGVTQTPKHLITATGQRVTLRCSPRSGDLSVYWYQQSLDQGLQFLIQYYNGEERAKGNILERFSAQQFPDLHSELNLSSLELGDSALYFCASSVEGGWETQYFGPGTRLLVL.

The rearrangement joins TRBV27 to TRBJ1-1; 9 bases are a match to TRBD1. V dropped 2 bases and J dropped 4; count of bases not matched to a gene: 5. The CDR3 is 15 amino acids. Germline CDR1 is MNHEY and CDR2 is SMNVEV (reference sequence). CDR3 sequence (DNA): TGTGCCAGCAGTTTAAGGACAGGGGTAAGCACTGAAGCTTTCTTT. It is translated as CASSLRTGVSTEAFF.

V is TRBV14 and J is TRBJ2-5, with TRBD2 as a possible D gene (5 bases). Trimming took 4 bases from V and 5 from J, leaving 17 bases between them. Germline V gene data show CDR1 as SGHDN and CDR2 as FVKESK. The CDR3 contains 15 residues. This chain's CDR3 is CASSLGGRVLETQYF. In DNA, the CDR3 is TGTGCCAGCAGCCTAGGAGGTCGTGTGTTGGAGACCCAGTACTTC.

This chain links TRBV15 with TRBJ2-6; 7 nucleotides align to TRBD1. The CDR3 covers 16 residues. V dropped 4 bases and J dropped 0; count of bases not matched to a gene: 3. Germline lookup yields CDR1 LNHNV and CDR2 YYDKDF (reference sequence). CDR3 in DNA: TGTGCCACCAGCAACAACAGGGGCTCTGGGGCCAACGTCCTGACTTTC. Translated, it gives CATSNNRGSGANVLTF.

This clone has more than one count but fewer than ten. The chain joins TRBV9 to TRBJ2-1, with D uncertain. Germline CDR1 and CDR2: SGDLS and YYNGEE. There are 12 residues in the CDR3. Trimming stripped 4 bases from V and 5 bases from J, with 7 bases between. CDR3 in amino acids: CASSLRDNEQFF. In DNA, the CDR3 is TGTGCCAGCAGCCTCCGGGACAATGAGCAGTTCTTC.

The chain employs TRBV11-2 and TRBJ2-2; D gene uncertain. Germline lookup yields CDR1 SGHAT and CDR2 FQNNGV. The CDR3 is 13 residues long. The V end was cut by 1 base, the J end by 5 bases, with 5 bases between. The CDR3 spells CASSLVPTGELFF. The CDR3 coding sequence is TGTGCCAGCAGCTTAGTCCCGACCGGGGAGCTGTTTTTT.

The V gene is TRBV13, the J gene TRBJ2-2, with TRBD2 as a possible D gene (6 bases). CDR3 length: 14 amino acids. Germline-derived CDR1 and CDR2 are PRHDT and FYEKMQ (reference sequence). V was pared by 5 bases and J by 3 bases, with 10 bases between. CDR3 sequence reads: CASSPQRDTGELFF. CDR3 bases: TGTGCCAGCAGCCCGCAGCGGGACACCGGGGAGCTGTTTTTT.

Written as DNA, the CDR3 is TGCGCCAGCAGCCAAGTACCGGGACTAGCGGGGAGCACAGATACGCAGTATTTT. Encoded protein: CASSQVPGLAGSTDTQYF. The rearrangement uses TRBV4-3 and TRBJ2-3; 13 bases align to TRBD2. The CDR3 loop spans 18 amino acids. V lost 1 base to trimming and J lost 0 bases; unmatched junction nucleotides: 4. Germline CDR1 LGHNA, CDR2 YSLEER.

The rearrangement uses TRBV14 and TRBJ2-3; D possibly corresponds to TRBD2 (6 bases). Trimming pared 5 bases from V and 0 bases from J, leaving 15 bases between. CDR1 SGHDN and CDR2 FVKESK come from the germline V gene. The CDR3 length is 16 residues. CDR3 in amino acids: CASSGLGGRSTDTQYF. The CDR3 coding sequence is TGTGCCAGCAGCGGCCTGGGGGGTAGGAGCACAGATACGCAGTATTTT.

The chain employs TRBV27 and TRBJ2-2, with TRBD2 identical over 11 bases. The CDR3 spans 16 residues. V shed 7 bases, J shed 0 bases, and the junction held 4 bases outside the gene matches. Per germline, CDR1 MNHEY and CDR2 SMNVEV (reference sequence). CDR3 DNA: TGTGCCAGCACCTTACTAGCGGGGGCGAACACCGGGGAGCTGTTTTTT. This translates into CASTLLAGANTGELFF.

The chain is built from TRBV10-3 and TRBJ2-7; 8 bases align to TRBD2. V trimming: 0 bases; J trimming: 6 bases; junction bases outside the gene matches: 13. This CDR3 has 17 amino acids. Germline V gene data show CDR1 as ENHRY and CDR2 as SYGVKD. The CDR3 DNA sequence: TGTGCCATCAGTGAGTCGAAAAGCGGGAGATTGGTAGGCGAGCAGTACTTC. Protein product: CAISESKSGRLVGEQYF.

CDR3 amino acids: CASTLRVDTEAFF. The CDR3 coding sequence is TGCGCCAGCACCCTGCGGGTCGACACTGAAGCTTTCTTT. The rearrangement uses TRBV10-1 and TRBJ1-1; D not resolved. Germline values: CDR1 WNHNN, CDR2 SYGVQD (reference sequence). The V and J ends lost 7 bases and 3 bases respectively, with 12 bases between them. The CDR3 consists of 13 residues.

This clone has only one observation. The rearrangement joins TRBV4-3 to TRBJ2-7; 11 nucleotides align to TRBD2. The V gene's germline CDR1 is LGHNA and CDR2 YSLEER. The CDR3 contains 15 residues. V shed 2 bases, J shed 3 bases, and the junction held 3 bases outside the gene matches. CDR3 DNA sequence: TGCGCCAGCAGCCAAAGACTAGCGGGGAGCTACGAGCAGTACTTC. Protein: CASSQRLAGSYEQYF.

This rearrangement joins TRBV9 to TRBJ2-7; TRBD2 is a possible D gene (6 bases). CDR3 length equals 16 residues. With 0 bases removed from V and 6 bases from J, the gap between germline ends came to 19 bases. Germline values: CDR1 SGDLS, CDR2 YYNGEE. The CDR3 loop is CASSVEWGSGLGEQYF. For the CDR3, the DNA is TGTGCCAGCAGCGTAGAATGGGGTAGCGGCCTGGGCGAGCAGTACTTC.

A single count supports this clone. The CDR3 is CASLRGTGSYNEQFF. Written as DNA, the CDR3 is TGTGCCAGTTTAAGGGGTACGGGCTCCTACAATGAGCAGTTCTTC. The rearrangement uses TRBV19 and TRBJ2-1; a possible D gene is TRBD1 (5 bases). V lost 8 bases, J lost 0 bases, and 14 bases lay in between. This CDR3 has 15 amino acids. The V gene's germline CDR1 is LNHDA and CDR2 SQIVND (reference sequence). The complete variable domain, with remaining parts taken from reference TRBV19 and TRBJ2-1, reads DGGITQSPKYLFRKEGQNVTLSCEQNLNHDAMYWYRQDPGQGLRLIYYSQIVNDFQKGDIAEGYSVSREKKESFPLTVTSAQKNPTAFYLCASLRGTGSYNEQFFGPGTRLTVL.

The chain couples TRBV6-6 to TRBJ2-7; 10 nucleotides agree with TRBD1. In germline, CDR1 is MNHNY, CDR2 SVGAGI (reference sequence). CDR3 length: 14 residues. The trim removed 0 bases at V and 6 bases at J, leaving 2 bases unmatched. The CDR3, as DNA: TGTGCCAGCAGTTACTCCGGGACAGGGGTCGAGCAGTACTTC. Protein: CASSYSGTGVEQYF.

The rearrangement uses TRBV10-1 and TRBJ2-5; D is ambiguous. CDR1 and CDR2 from the germline V gene are WNHNN and SYGVQD (reference sequence). This CDR3 has 16 residues. V shed 5 bases and J shed 0 bases, with 16 bases lying between them. The CDR3 coding sequence is TGCGCCAGCAGTCCCCTCCCGCTAGAAAACCAAGAGACCCAGTACTTC. Residues: CASSPLPLENQETQYF.

V usage is TRBV10-3 and J usage is TRBJ2-1, with TRBD2 identical over 14 bases. This CDR3 is 16 amino acids long. Trimming at V came to 4 bases and at J to 5 bases, leaving 4 bases not matched to a gene. The germline V gene encodes CDR1 ENHRY and CDR2 SYGVKD. CDR3 amino acids: CAISGGLAGANNEQFF. The CDR3 nucleotides are TGTGCCATCAGTGGGGGACTAGCGGGAGCCAACAATGAGCAGTTCTTC.

The genes are TRBV6-5 and TRBJ2-5; unclear D gene. The CDR3 is 11 amino acids. Looked up from germline, CDR1 is MNHEY and CDR2 is SVGAGI. Trimming pared 8 bases from V and 5 bases from J, leaving 9 bases between. The CDR3 region is CASHKGETQYF. As DNA, the CDR3 is TGTGCCAGCCACAAAGGGGAGACCCAGTACTTC.

This clone has more than one count but fewer than ten. This chain joins TRBV2 and TRBJ2-4, with unresolved D. Germline lookup yields CDR1 SNHLY and CDR2 FYNNEI. This CDR3 is built from 15 residues. Trimming removed 3 bases at V and 0 bases at J, with 9 bases between. CDR3 nucleotide sequence: TGTGCCAGCAGTGATCGGCAGCTAGCCAAAAACATTCAGTACTTC. Protein sequence: CASSDRQLAKNIQYF.

The chain is built from TRBV5-1 and TRBJ1-4; 7 bases are shared with TRBD1. Germline values: CDR1 SGHRS, CDR2 YFSETQ. The CDR3 covers 15 residues. V lost 4 bases and J lost 7; bases outside the gene matches: 10. This chain's CDR3 is CASSPQTGFTEKLFF. The CDR3 DNA reads TGCGCCAGCAGCCCCCAGACAGGGTTTACTGAAAAACTGTTTTTT.

This sequence joins TRBV11-2 and TRBJ2-7, with D perhaps TRBD1 or TRBD2 (5 bases each). V was clipped by 4 bases and J by 0 bases, with 13 bases between them. Germline lookup yields CDR1 SGHAT and CDR2 FQNNGV. This CDR3 has 15 residues. Here the CDR3 DNA reads TGTGCCAGCAGCTGGGGACGGGGCCCCTCCTACGAGCAGTACTTC. Amino acids: CASSWGRGPSYEQYF.

The chain carries TRBV5-4 and TRBJ2-7; TRBD1 agrees at 9 bases. The germline CDR1 and CDR2 sequences are SGHNT and YYREEE (reference sequence). The CDR3 has 13 residues. Unmatched junction bases numbered 1, after V lost 0 bases and J lost 6 bases. CDR3 sequence reads: CASSLGDRVEQYF. CDR3 DNA sequence: TGTGCCAGCAGCTTGGGGGACAGGGTCGAGCAGTACTTC.

This clone has only one observation. The chain carries TRBV29-1 and TRBJ2-2, with 8 bases identical to TRBD1. Unmatched junction bases numbered 8, after V lost 5 bases and J lost 6 bases. CDR1 and CDR2 from the germline V gene are SQVTM and ANQGSEA. This CDR3 has 14 residues. CDR3 in DNA: TGCAGCGTTCCCGGACAGGGCGGAGCCGGGGAGCTGTTTTTT. It translates to CSVPGQGGAGELFF.

The chain employs TRBV18 and TRBJ2-7; D uncertain. Germline values: CDR1 KGHSH, CDR2 LQKENI. CDR3 length equals 14 residues. Trimming stripped 2 bases from V and 2 bases from J, with 10 bases between. CDR3 DNA sequence: TGTGCCAGCTCACCAGGACGGGTAACCTACGAGCAGTACTTC. This encodes CASSPGRVTYEQYF.

V and J are TRBV7-3 and TRBJ1-2; D unresolved. Per germline, CDR1 SGHTA and CDR2 FQGTGA. The CDR3 runs 12 residues. Between the trimmed V and J ends, which lost 2 bases and 7 bases, there was a span of 8 bases. In DNA, the CDR3 is TGTGCCAGCAGCTTAGCGTTGATTGGCTACACCTTC. This encodes CASSLALIGYTF.

Here the CDR3 reads CASSDSPGQGSDTQYF. CDR3 in DNA: TGTGCCAGCAGTGACTCCCCGGGACAGGGGTCCGATACGCAGTATTTT. This chain links TRBV6-4 with TRBJ2-3; 10 positions match TRBD1. The CDR3 contains 16 residues. Trimming removed 0 bases from V and 6 bases from J; junction bases left unmatched: 6. Germline values: CDR1 MRHNA, CDR2 SNTAGT.

The genes are TRBV19 and TRBJ2-7, with 8 bases identical to TRBD1. This CDR3 is 14 amino acids long. Per germline, CDR1 LNHDA and CDR2 SQIVND (reference sequence). Losses at the gene ends were 3 bases for V and 2 bases for J; bases not matched to a gene: 3. CDR3 protein: CASSMGTGAYEQYF. The CDR3 DNA is TGTGCCAGTAGTATGGGGACAGGAGCCTACGAGCAGTACTTC.

The CDR3: CASSVGANTGELFF. The CDR3 coding sequence is TGTGCCAGCAGCGTGGGGGCGAACACCGGGGAGCTGTTTTTT. This chain joins TRBV7-3 and TRBJ2-2, with D perhaps TRBD1 or TRBD2 (5 bases each). The CDR3 is 14 amino acids. V dropped 5 bases and J dropped 0 bases, with 7 bases sitting between them. From germline, CDR1 is SGHTA and CDR2 FQGTGA.

The chain's CDR3 is CASSLSGNYEQFF. CDR3 DNA: TGTGCCAGCAGTTTATCCGGGAACTATGAGCAGTTCTTC. J is TRBJ2-1 and V is TRBV27; tentatively, D is TRBD2 (5 bases). The CDR3 sequence is 13 residues long. The germline V and J ends were trimmed by 0 bases and 8 bases, with 8 bases remaining between them. CDR1 is MNHEY and CDR2 is SMNVEV in the germline V gene (reference sequence).

This sequence joins TRBV12-1 and TRBJ1-2. TRBV12-1 is a pseudogene. The CDR3 is made up of 18 amino acids. DNA of the CDR3: TGTGCCAGCCCCTTTTGGCGGCAGGAACCCTACTTCGACTATGGCTACACCTTC. It encodes CASPFWRQEPYFDYGYTF.

In nucleotides, the CDR3 is TGTGCCAGCGGTCCAAAATCGAACACTGAAGCTTTCTTT. Protein sequence: CASGPKSNTEAFF. The chain recombines TRBV27 with TRBJ1-1; D call uncertain. Germline values: CDR1 MNHEY, CDR2 SMNVEV (reference sequence). V was trimmed by 8 bases and J by 1 base, leaving 11 bases between them. The CDR3 spans 13 residues.